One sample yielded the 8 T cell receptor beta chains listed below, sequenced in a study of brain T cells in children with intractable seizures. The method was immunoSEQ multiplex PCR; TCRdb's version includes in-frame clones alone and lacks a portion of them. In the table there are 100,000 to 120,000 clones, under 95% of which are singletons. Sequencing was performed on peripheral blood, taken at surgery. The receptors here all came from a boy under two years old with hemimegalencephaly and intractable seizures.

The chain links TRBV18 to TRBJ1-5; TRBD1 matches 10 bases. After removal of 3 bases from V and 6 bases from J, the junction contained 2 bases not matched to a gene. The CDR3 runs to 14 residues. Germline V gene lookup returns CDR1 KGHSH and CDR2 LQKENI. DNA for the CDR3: TGTGCCAGCTCACCCGGACAGGGGGGTCAGCCCCAGCATTTT. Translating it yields CASSPGQGGQPQHF.

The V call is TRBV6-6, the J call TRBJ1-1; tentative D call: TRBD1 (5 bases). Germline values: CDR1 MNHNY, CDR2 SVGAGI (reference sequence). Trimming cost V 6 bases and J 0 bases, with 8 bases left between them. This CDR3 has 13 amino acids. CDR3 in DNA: TGTGCCAGCAGCAAGACAGTGAACACTGAAGCTTTCTTT. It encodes CASSKTVNTEAFF.

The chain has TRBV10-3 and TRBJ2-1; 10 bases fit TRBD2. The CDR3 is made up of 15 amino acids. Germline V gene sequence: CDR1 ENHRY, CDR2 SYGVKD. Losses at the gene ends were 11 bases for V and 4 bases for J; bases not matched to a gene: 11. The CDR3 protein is CASRTSGNSYNEQFF. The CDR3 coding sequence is TGTGCCTCAAGGACTAGCGGTAACTCATACAATGAGCAGTTCTTC.

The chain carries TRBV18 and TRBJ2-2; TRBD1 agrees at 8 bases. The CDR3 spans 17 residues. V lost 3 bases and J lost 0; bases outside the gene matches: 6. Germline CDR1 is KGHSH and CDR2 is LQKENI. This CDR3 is CASSPNYRGSNTGELFF. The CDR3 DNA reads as TGTGCCAGCTCACCGAACTACAGGGGGTCGAACACCGGGGAGCTGTTTTTT.

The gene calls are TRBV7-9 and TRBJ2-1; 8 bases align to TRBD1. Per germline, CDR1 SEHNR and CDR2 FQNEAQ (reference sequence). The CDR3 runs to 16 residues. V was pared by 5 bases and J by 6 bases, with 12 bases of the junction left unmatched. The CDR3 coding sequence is TGTGCCAGCAGCCCGGGACAGGAAGGATGGGGCAATGAGCAGTTCTTC. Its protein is CASSPGQEGWGNEQFF.

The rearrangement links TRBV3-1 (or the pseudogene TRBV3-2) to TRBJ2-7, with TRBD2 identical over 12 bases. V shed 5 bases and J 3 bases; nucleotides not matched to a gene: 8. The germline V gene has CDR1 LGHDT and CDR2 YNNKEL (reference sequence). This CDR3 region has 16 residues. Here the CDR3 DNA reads TGTGCCAGCAGCGTCCTAGCGGGAGGGCTGGTCTACGAGCAGTACTTC. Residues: CASSVLAGGLVYEQYF.

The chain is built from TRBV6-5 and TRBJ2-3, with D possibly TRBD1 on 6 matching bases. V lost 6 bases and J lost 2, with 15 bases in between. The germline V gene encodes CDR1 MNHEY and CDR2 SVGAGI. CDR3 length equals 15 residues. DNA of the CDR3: TGTGCCAGCAGAACACCACAGGGCTCCACAGATACGCAGTATTTT. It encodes CASRTPQGSTDTQYF.

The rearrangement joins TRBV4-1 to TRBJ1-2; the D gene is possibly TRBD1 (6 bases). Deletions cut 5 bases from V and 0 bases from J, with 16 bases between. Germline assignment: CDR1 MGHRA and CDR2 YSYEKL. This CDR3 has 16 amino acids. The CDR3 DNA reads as TGCGCCAGCAGCTCTACCCCAGGGGCTACTAACTATGGCTACACCTTC. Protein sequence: CASSSTPGATNYGYTF.